The 6 T cell receptor beta chains below were found in one sample sequenced in a study of T-cell memory formation after mild COVID-19. From the 5' RACE reads, TCRdb called clonotypes with MiXCR, one entry per CDR3 protein. The table lists over 120,000 distinct CDR3 sequences, under 30% of them singletons. Sequenced input: PBMCs or a T cell subset sorted from them (not recorded which). The receptors originated from an adult woman who had mild COVID-19 (a few samples of this study predate the infection). Cell type and time point are not known.

This clonotype was detected many times. This sequence joins TRBV11-2 and TRBJ2-1; 13 bases are a match to TRBD2. CDR3 length: 16 residues. J lost 7 bases, V lost 2 bases, and 5 bases had no gene match. CDR1 is SGHAT, CDR2 FQNNGV, per germline. The CDR3: CASSLPLGLAGNEQFF. CDR3 nucleotide sequence: TGTGCCAGCAGCTTACCCTTGGGACTAGCGGGAAATGAGCAGTTCTTC.

The gene calls are TRBV4-3 and TRBJ2-1; the D is unclear. The CDR3 has 14 residues. Trimming cost V 4 bases and J 3 bases, with 10 bases left between them. Germline values: CDR1 LGHNA, CDR2 YSLEER. The CDR3 sequence: CASSPGYGYNEQFF. Here the CDR3 DNA reads TGCGCCAGCAGCCCCGGGTATGGCTACAATGAGCAGTTCTTC.

V gene TRBV5-1 combines with J gene TRBJ2-7; 12 bases align to TRBD2. The CDR3 consists of 15 residues. Germline CDR1 is SGHRS and CDR2 is YFSETQ. V shed 4 bases and J 3 bases; nucleotides not matched to a gene: 5. CDR3 DNA sequence: TGCGCCAGCAGCCGAAAGACTAGCGGGAGCTACGAGCAGTACTTC. This translates into CASSRKTSGSYEQYF. The complete variable domain, with remaining parts taken from reference TRBV5-1 and TRBJ2-7, reads KAGVTQTPRYLIKTRGQQVTLSCSPISGHRSVSWYQQTPGQGLQFLFEYFSETQRNKGNFPGRFSGRQFSNSRSEMNVSTLELGDSALYLCASSRKTSGSYEQYFGPGTRLTVT.

This CDR3 reads CASSLLPGNTEAFF. CDR3 DNA sequence: TGTGCCAGCAGCTTACTACCCGGGAACACTGAAGCTTTCTTT. This chain joins TRBV7-6 and TRBJ1-1; the D is unclear. Germline CDR1 is SGHVS and CDR2 is FNYEAQ. The CDR3 sequence is 14 residues long. Trimming removed 2 bases from V and 1 base from J, with 8 bases in between.

This clonotype has more than one count but fewer than ten. This chain joins TRBV29-1 and TRBJ2-5, with D possibly matching TRBD1 (5 bases). The ends were cut back, 4 bases at V and 5 bases at J, with 11 bases in the middle. The length of the CDR3 is 12 residues. Germline V gives CDR1 SQVTM, CDR2 ANQGSEA. This CDR3 reads CSVVGARETQYF. CDR3 coding DNA: TGCAGCGTTGTTGGGGCTAGGGAGACCCAGTACTTC.

This chain uses TRBV3-1 with TRBJ1-2; D call uncertain. The CDR3 runs to 16 residues. The V gene's germline CDR1 is LGHDT and CDR2 YNNKEL (reference sequence). The germline V and J ends were trimmed by 3 bases and 1 base, with 15 bases remaining between them. CDR3 amino acids: CASSHSQPIFNYGYTF. The DNA for the CDR3 is TGTGCCAGCAGCCATTCTCAGCCAATATTTAACTATGGCTACACCTTC.